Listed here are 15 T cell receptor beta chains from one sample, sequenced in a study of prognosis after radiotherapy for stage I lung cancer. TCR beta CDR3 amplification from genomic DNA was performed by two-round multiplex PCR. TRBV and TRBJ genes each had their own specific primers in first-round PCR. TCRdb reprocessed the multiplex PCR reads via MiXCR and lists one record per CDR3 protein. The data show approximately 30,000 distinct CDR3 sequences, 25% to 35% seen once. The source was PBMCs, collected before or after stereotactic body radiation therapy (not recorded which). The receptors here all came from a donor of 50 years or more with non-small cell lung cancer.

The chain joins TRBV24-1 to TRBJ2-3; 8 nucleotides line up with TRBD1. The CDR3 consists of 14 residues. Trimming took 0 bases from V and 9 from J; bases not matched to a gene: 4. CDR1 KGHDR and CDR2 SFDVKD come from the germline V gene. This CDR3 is CATSDLRTGQTQYF. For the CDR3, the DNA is TGTGCCACCAGTGATTTGAGGACAGGGCAAACGCAGTATTTT.

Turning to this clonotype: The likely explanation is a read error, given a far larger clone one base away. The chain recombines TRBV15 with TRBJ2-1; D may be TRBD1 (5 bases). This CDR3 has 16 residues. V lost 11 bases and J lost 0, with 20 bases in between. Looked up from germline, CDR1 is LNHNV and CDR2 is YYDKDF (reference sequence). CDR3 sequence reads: CAGRESPYSSYNEQFF. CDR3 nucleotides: TGTGCCGGCAGGGAATCTCCGTATAGCTCCTACAATGAGCAGTTCTTC.

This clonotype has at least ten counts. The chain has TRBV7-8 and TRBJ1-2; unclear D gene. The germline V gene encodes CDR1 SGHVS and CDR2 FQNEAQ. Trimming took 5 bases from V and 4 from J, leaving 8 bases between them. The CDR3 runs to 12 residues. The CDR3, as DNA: TGTGCCAGCAGCCCGTACAGCTATGGCTACACCTTC. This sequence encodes CASSPYSYGYTF. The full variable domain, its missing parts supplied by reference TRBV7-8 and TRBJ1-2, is GAGVSQSPRYKVAKRGQDVALRCDPISGHVSLFWYQQALGQGPEFLTYFQNEAQLDKSGLPSDRFFAERPEGSVSTLKIQRTQQEDSAVYLCASSPYSYGYTFGSGTRLTVV.

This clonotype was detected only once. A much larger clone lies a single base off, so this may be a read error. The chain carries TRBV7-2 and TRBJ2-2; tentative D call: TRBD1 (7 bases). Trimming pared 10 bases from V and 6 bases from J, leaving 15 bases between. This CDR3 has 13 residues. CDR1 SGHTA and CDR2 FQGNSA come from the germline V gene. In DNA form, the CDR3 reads TGTGCCATCAGTACAGGGGAGGCCGGGGAGCTGTTTTTT. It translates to CAISTGEAGELFF. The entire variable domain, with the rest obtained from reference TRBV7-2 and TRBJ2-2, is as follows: GAGVSQSPSNKVTEKGKDVELRCDPISGHTALYWYRQSLGQGLEFLIYFQGNSAPDKSGLPSDRFSAERTGGSVSTLTIQRTQQEDSAVYLCAISTGEAGELFFGEGSRLTVL.

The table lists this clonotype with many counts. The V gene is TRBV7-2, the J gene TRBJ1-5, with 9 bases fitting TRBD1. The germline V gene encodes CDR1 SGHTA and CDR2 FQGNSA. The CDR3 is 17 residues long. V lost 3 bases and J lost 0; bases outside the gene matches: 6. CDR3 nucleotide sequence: TGTGCCAGCAGCTTTAGGACAGGGGCATATAGCAATCAGCCCCAGCATTTT. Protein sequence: CASSFRTGAYSNQPQHF.

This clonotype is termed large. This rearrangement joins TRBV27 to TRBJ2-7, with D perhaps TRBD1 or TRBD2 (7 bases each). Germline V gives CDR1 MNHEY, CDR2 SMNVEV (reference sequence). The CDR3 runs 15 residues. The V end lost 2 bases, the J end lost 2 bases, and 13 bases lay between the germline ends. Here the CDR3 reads CASSLRGGTAYEQYF. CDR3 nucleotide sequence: TGTGCCAGCAGTTTACGGGGAGGGACAGCCTACGAGCAGTACTTC.

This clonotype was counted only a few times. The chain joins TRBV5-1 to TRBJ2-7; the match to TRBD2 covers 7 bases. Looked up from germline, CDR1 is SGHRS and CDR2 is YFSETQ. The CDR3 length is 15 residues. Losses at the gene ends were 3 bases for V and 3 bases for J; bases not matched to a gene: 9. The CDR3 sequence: CASSSLSGVNYEQYF. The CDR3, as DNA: TGCGCCAGCAGCTCGTTGAGCGGGGTGAACTACGAGCAGTACTTC.

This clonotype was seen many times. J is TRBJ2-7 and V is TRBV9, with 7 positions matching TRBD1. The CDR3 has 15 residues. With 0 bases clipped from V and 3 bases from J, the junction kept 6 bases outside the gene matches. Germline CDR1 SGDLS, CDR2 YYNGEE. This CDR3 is CASSVATGASYEQYF. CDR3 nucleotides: TGTGCCAGCAGCGTAGCTACAGGGGCAAGCTACGAGCAGTACTTC.

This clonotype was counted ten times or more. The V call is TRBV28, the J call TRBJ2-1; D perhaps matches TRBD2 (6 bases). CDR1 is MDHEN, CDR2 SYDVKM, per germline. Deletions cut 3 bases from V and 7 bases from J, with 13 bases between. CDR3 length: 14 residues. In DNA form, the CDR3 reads TGTGCCAGCAGTTTCTGGGGACTGAAAAATGAGCAGTTCTTC. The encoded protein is CASSFWGLKNEQFF.

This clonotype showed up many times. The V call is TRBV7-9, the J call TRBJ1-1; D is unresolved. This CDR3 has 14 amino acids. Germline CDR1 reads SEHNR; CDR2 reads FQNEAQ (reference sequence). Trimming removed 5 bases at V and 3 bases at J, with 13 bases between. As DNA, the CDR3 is TGTGCCAGCAGCCCCAGTAGGTTGGACACTGAAGCTTTCTTT. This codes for CASSPSRLDTEAFF.

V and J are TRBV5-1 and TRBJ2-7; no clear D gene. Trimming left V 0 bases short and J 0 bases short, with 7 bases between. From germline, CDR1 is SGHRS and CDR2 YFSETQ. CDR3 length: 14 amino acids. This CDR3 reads CASSLGVNSYEQYF. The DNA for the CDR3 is TGCGCCAGCAGCTTGGGGGTAAACTCCTACGAGCAGTACTTC.

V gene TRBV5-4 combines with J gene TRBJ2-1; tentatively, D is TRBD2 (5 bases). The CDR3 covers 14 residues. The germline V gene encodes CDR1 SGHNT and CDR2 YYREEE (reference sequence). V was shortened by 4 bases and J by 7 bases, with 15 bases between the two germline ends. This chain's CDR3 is CASSRGLATNEQFF. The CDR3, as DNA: TGTGCCAGCAGCCGCGGACTCGCTACGAATGAGCAGTTCTTC.

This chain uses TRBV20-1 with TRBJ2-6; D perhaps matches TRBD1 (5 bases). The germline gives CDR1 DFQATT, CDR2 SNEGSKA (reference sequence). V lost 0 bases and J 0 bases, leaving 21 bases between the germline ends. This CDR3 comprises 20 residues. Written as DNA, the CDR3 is TGCAGTGCTAGAGACCTTTTAGACAAGGGGATTAACTCTGGGGCCAACGTCCTGACTTTC. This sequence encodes CSARDLLDKGINSGANVLTF.

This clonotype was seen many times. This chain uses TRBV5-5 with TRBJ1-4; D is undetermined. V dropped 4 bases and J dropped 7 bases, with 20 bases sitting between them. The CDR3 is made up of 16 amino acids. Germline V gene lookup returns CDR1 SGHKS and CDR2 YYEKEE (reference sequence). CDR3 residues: CASSPPGGYGSEKLFF. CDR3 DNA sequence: TGTGCCAGCAGCCCCCCGGGTGGCTACGGGAGTGAAAAACTGTTTTTT.

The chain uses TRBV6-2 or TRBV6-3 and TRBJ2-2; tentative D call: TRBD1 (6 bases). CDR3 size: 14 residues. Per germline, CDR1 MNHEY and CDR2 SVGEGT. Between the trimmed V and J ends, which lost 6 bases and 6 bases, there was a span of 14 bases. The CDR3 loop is CASSADRCPGELFF. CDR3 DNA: TGTGCCAGCAGCGCTGACAGGTGCCCCGGGGAGCTGTTTTTT.